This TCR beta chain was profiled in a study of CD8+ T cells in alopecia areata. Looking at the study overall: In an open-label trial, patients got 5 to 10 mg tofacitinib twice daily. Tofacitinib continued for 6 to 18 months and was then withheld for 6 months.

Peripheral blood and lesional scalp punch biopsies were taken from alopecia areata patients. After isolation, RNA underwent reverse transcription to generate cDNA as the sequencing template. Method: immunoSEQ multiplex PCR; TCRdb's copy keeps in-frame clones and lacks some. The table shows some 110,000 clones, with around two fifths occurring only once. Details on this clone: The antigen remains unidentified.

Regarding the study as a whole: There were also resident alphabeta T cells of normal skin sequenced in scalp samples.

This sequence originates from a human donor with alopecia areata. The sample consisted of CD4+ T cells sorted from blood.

The CDR3 DNA reads as TGTGCCAGCAGCTTGGTCCGACTAGCGGGGGTAGAAGAGACCCAGTACTTC. It specifies CASSLVRLAGVEETQYF. This rearrangement joins TRBV5-4 to TRBJ2-5; the match to TRBD2 covers 12 bases. The V gene end was trimmed by 0 bases and the J gene end by 3 bases; junction bases not matched to a gene: 6. This CDR3 region has 17 residues. Germline V gives CDR1 SGHNT, CDR2 YYREEE (reference sequence).